Below are 5 T cell receptor beta chains sequenced from a single sample in a study of cytomegalovirus exposure and HLA in healthy donors. Use of 60 Vbeta and 13 Jbeta primers characterized the PCR. The method was immunoSEQ multiplex PCR; TCRdb's version includes in-frame clones alone and lacks a portion of them. There are 130,000 or so clones in the sample; around 77% occur only once, and about 4.3% lies in the top ten. Sequences were obtained from PBMCs. The receptors shown here come from a male donor in good health and CMV-seropositive.

The rearrangement uses TRBV21-1 and TRBJ2-7; the table calls TRBD2, which could not be checked here. TRBV21-1 is classified as a pseudogene. This CDR3 has 18 residues. Here the CDR3 DNA reads TGTGCCAGCAGCCTAAGGTTGCGGGTGTCTCCACCCGGCTACGAGCAGTACTTC. As protein: CASSLRLRVSPPGYEQYF.

The chain employs TRBV4-1 and TRBJ2-7, with TRBD2 matching 8 bases. Per the germline V gene, CDR1 is MGHRA and CDR2 is YSYEKL. The CDR3 spans 17 residues. V dropped 1 base and J dropped 2; count of bases not matched to a gene: 10. The CDR3 DNA follows: TGCGCCAGCAGCCAAGCACTAGCGGCACAATTGACCTACGAGCAGTACTTC. It codes for CASSQALAAQLTYEQYF.

This clone was seen once. The CDR3 region is CATGPLSGSAGELFF. CDR3 sequence (DNA): TGTGCCACGGGGCCCCTTAGCGGGAGCGCTGGGGAGCTGTTTTTT. V usage is TRBV6-1 and J usage is TRBJ2-2, with 9 nucleotides matching TRBD2. The CDR3 sequence is 15 residues long. The germline V gene encodes CDR1 MNHNS and CDR2 SASEGT. Trimming cost V 10 bases and J 8 bases; bases outside gene matches: 14.

This rearrangement joins TRBV6-1 to TRBJ1-6; the D gene is possibly TRBD1 (5 bases). This CDR3 region has 15 residues. V was shortened by 0 bases and J by 10 bases, with 13 bases between the two germline ends. CDR1 is MNHNS and CDR2 is SASEGT in the germline V gene. CDR3 sequence reads: CASSEASGVGSPLHF. The CDR3 nucleotides are TGTGCCAGCAGTGAAGCATCGGGGGTCGGATCACCCCTCCACTTT.

In this sample, this clone turned up a few times. The junction departs from germline at one end; a sequencing error may be responsible. The chain recombines TRBV6-1 with TRBJ2-6; D might be TRBD2 (6 bases). The CDR3 has 15 amino acids. Germline CDR1 and CDR2: MNHNS and SASEGT. The CDR3 bases are TGTGCCAGCACGCAGGAGGGGTCTGGGGCCAACGGCCTGACTTTC. Amino acids: CASTQEGSGANGLTF.